A selection of T cell receptor beta chains follows, all from one sample in a study of T cells in Graves' hyperthyroidism and ophthalmopathy. TCRdb independently ran MiXCR on the multiplex PCR reads; one entry per CDR3 protein. This table has roughly 180,000 distinct CDR3 sequences, about 17% appearing once. Sequencing was performed on blood. Source of these receptors: a woman aged 45-60 years with Graves' hyperthyroidism. The CDR3 runs from the conserved cysteine through the conserved F or W. A D gene is named only where the DNA matches it firmly. For some rows the clone size is stated as once, few or many, or as a class when expanded; others skip it.

TRBD1,TRBJ1-2,many,TRBV6-1,CASSVDRGHIYGYTF,TGTGCCAGCAGTGTGGACAGGGGGCATATCTATGGCTACACCTTC
TRBD1,TRBJ1-1,many,TRBV6-1,CASRQGTGGQGTEAFF,TGTGCCAGCAGGCAAGGAACAGGGGGCCAGGGGACTGAAGCTTTCTTT
TRBD2,TRBJ2-5,few,TRBV5-1,CASSFQRGNQETQYF,TGCGCCAGCAGCTTTCAGCGGGGGAACCAAGAGACCCAGTACTTC
NA,TRBJ2-7,many,TRBV5-1,CASSLRPQETRPYEQYF,TGCGCCAGCAGCCTGAGGCCACAGGAAACGAGGCCCTACGAGCAGTACTTC
TRBD2,TRBJ2-3,NA,TRBV19,CASSIAGGRADTQYF,TGTGCCAGTAGTATAGCGGGGGGGCGCGCAGATACGCAGTATTTT
TRBD1,TRBJ2-7,many,TRBV6-2/TRBV6-3,CASSYPGQGGAYEQYF,TGTGCCAGCAGTTACCCGGGACAGGGCGGAGCCTACGAGCAGTACTTC
TRBD1,TRBJ2-5,many,TRBV4-1,CASSQVGTGKTQYF,TGCGCCAGCAGCCAAGTCGGGACAGGCAAGACCCAGTACTTC
TRBD2,TRBJ2-5,NA,TRBV5-1,CASSPQGLAGGLYQETQYF,TGCGCCAGCAGCCCTCAGGGACTAGCGGGGGGCCTGTACCAAGAGACCCAGTACTTC
NA,TRBJ2-2,many,TRBV6-6,CASSYYGANTGELFF,TGTGCCAGCAGTTACTACGGGGCGAACACCGGGGAGCTGTTTTTT
NA,TRBJ2-1,many,TRBV7-9,CASSLALLGNSEQFF,TGTGCCAGCAGCTTAGCCCTGTTGGGGAATAGTGAGCAGTTCTTC
NA,TRBJ1-6,NA,TRBV6-1,CATAQGNNSPLHF,TGTGCCACCGCCCAGGGGAACAATTCACCCCTCCACTTT
NA,TRBJ2-1,many,TRBV7-9,CASSFNSVPYNEQFF,TGTGCCAGCAGCTTCAACAGCGTACCTTACAATGAGCAGTTCTTC
TRBD2,TRBJ2-1,NA,TRBV7-3,CASSPRGGANPYNEQFF,TGTGCCAGCAGCCCACGGGGGGGGGCAAACCCTTACAATGAGCAGTTCTTC
NA,TRBJ1-2,NA,TRBV28,CASSFTADLGRNYGYTF,TGTGCCAGCAGTTTCACCGCCGACCTCGGACGGAACTATGGCTACACCTTC
NA,TRBJ1-1,many,TRBV12-3/TRBV12-4,CASSPPDRYYTEAFF,TGTGCCAGCAGTCCGCCCGACAGGTACTACACTGAAGCTTTCTTT
NA,TRBJ1-5,many,TRBV12-3/TRBV12-4,CASSFWVGQPQHF,TGTGCCAGCAGTTTCTGGGTAGGACAGCCCCAGCATTTT
NA,TRBJ1-2,many,TRBV5-5,CASSLSDFGRANYGYTF,TGTGCCAGCAGCCTATCGGATTTCGGCAGGGCAAACTATGGCTACACCTTC
NA,TRBJ1-1,many,TRBV9,CASSGRQTNTEAFF,TGTGCCAGCAGCGGTAGACAGACGAACACTGAAGCTTTCTTT
NA,TRBJ1-1,many,TRBV7-3,CASSFDLNTEAFF,TGTGCCAGCAGCTTTGACCTGAACACTGAAGCTTTCTTT
NA,TRBJ1-2,many,TRBV20-1,CSARGEGGRSFGYTF,TGCAGTGCTAGAGGGGAGGGGGGAAGGTCTTTCGGCTACACCTTC